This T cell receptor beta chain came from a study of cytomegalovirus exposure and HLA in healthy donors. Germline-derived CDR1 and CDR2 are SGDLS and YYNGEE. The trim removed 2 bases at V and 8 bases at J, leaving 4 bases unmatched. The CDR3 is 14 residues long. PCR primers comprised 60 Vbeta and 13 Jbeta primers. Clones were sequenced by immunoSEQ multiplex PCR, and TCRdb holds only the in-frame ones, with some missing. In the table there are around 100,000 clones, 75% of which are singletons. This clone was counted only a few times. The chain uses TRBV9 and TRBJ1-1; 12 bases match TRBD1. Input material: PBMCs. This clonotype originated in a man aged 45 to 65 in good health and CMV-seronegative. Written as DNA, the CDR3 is TGTGCCAGCAGCGTCGCAGGGACAGGGGGCGAAGCTTTCTTT. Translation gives CASSVAGTGGEAFF.